The 9 T cell receptor beta chains below were found in one sample sequenced in a study of blood T cell repertoires in COVID-19. This table comes from immunoSEQ multiplex PCR, and its TCRdb copy is limited to in-frame clones, with some not included. Of around 200,000 clones in the sample, around nine tenths were seen once. The sequenced sample was peripheral blood. The receptors were sampled from a man between 60 and 75 years old who had recovered from COVID-19.

V is TRBV5-1 and J is TRBJ1-4; 8 bases fit TRBD1. Germline assignment: CDR1 SGHRS and CDR2 YFSETQ. J was trimmed by 8 bases and V by 7 bases; bases with no gene match: 10. This CDR3 has 14 amino acids. The CDR3 loop is CASRSTGVNEKLFF. CDR3 sequence (DNA): TGCGCCAGCCGATCGACAGGGGTCAACGAAAAACTGTTTTTT.

The chain has TRBV9 and TRBJ2-2; 9 nucleotides agree with TRBD2. Trimming removed 0 bases from V and 6 bases from J; junction bases left unmatched: 6. Germline-derived CDR1 and CDR2 are SGDLS and YYNGEE. The CDR3 is 16 amino acids. CDR3 sequence: CASSVEAGGPSGELFF. The CDR3 DNA follows: TGTGCCAGCAGCGTAGAGGCGGGAGGGCCCTCCGGGGAGCTGTTTTTT.

This chain uses TRBV11-2 with TRBJ2-7; TRBD2 matches at 7 bases. Per the germline V gene, CDR1 is SGHAT and CDR2 is FQNNGV. V gave up 6 bases and J gave up 9 bases; unmatched junction bases: 20. The CDR3 has 16 amino acids. The CDR3 DNA reads TGTGCCAGCAGTCCCCGAGGGACCCCGGGGGGTTCGGGGCAGTACTTC. Translated, it gives CASSPRGTPGGSGQYF.

The CDR3 here is CASSVQGDPSYEQYF. DNA for the CDR3: TGTGCCAGCAGCGTACAGGGGGATCCCTCCTACGAGCAGTACTTC. V and J are TRBV9 and TRBJ2-7; 7 nucleotides match TRBD1. The CDR3 has 15 amino acids. The J segment lost 0 bases and the V segment lost 1 base, leaving 4 bases of the junction unmatched. Germline loops: CDR1 SGDLS, CDR2 YYNGEE.

This clone appeared once. The chain joins TRBV27 to TRBJ2-1; 10 bases agree with TRBD1. Germline V gives CDR1 MNHEY, CDR2 SMNVEV (reference sequence). CDR3 size: 15 residues. V gave up 3 bases and J gave up 4 bases; unmatched junction bases: 3. DNA of the CDR3: TGTGCCAGCAGTTTGACAGGGGGCATGTACAATGAGCAGTTCTTC. Translation: CASSLTGGMYNEQFF.

The genes are TRBV7-9 and TRBJ1-1, with D possibly being TRBD1 (6 bases). This CDR3 contains 15 residues. Trimming took 4 bases from V and 3 from J, leaving 15 bases between them. The V gene's germline CDR1 is SEHNR and CDR2 FQNEAQ (reference sequence). CDR3 coding DNA: TGTGCCAGCAGCTCGTACCGGGGGGCAGACACTGAAGCTTTCTTT. Translation: CASSSYRGADTEAFF.

The rearrangement links TRBV5-1 to TRBJ2-1; D remains ambiguous. Germline assignment: CDR1 SGHRS and CDR2 YFSETQ. The V gene lost 1 base and the J gene lost 5 bases, with 13 bases spanning the gap. The CDR3 contains 15 residues. As DNA, the CDR3 is TGCGCCAGCAGCTTGAGGCACTCCAGGAACAATGAGCAGTTCTTC. Translating gives CASSLRHSRNNEQFF.

The chain joins TRBV25-1 to TRBJ1-5; D is uncertain. Trimming stripped 4 bases from V and 4 bases from J, with 5 bases between. From germline, CDR1 is MGHDK and CDR2 SYGVNS. The CDR3 loop spans 12 amino acids. The CDR3 loop reads CASSVGNQPQHF. The CDR3 bases are TGTGCCAGCAGTGTCGGGAATCAGCCCCAGCATTTT. Using reference TRBV25-1 and TRBJ1-5 for the parts outside the CDR3, the full variable domain is EADIYQTPRYLVIGTGKKITLECSQTMGHDKMYWYQQDPGMELHLIHYSYGVNSTEKGDLSSESTVSRIRTEHFPLTLESARPSHTSQYLCASSVGNQPQHFGDGTRLSIL.

The chain couples TRBV28 to TRBJ2-7, with 9 positions matching TRBD2. The CDR3 sequence is 13 residues long. CDR1 and CDR2 (germline): MDHEN, SYDVKM. With 6 bases clipped from V and 8 bases from J, the junction kept 8 bases outside the gene matches. The CDR3, as DNA: TGTGCCAGCAGACGGCGTAGCGGGAGTCAGCAGTACTTC. This codes for CASRRRSGSQQYF.